Following are 18 T cell receptor beta chains from one sample sequenced in a study of T cell responses to AZD1222 COVID-19 vaccine. The method was immunoSEQ multiplex PCR; TCRdb's version includes in-frame clones alone and lacks a portion of them. The sample contains some 97,000 clones, around nine tenths of which appear only once. Sequences were derived from peripheral blood, sampled on day 0 of AZD1222 vaccination. Receptors were obtained from an adult in good health.

The chain combines TRBV7-2 with TRBJ2-7; TRBD1 is a possible D gene (6 bases). CDR3 size: 15 residues. CDR1 SGHTA and CDR2 FQGNSA come from the germline V gene. The V end lost 4 bases, the J end lost 2 bases, and 15 bases lay between the germline ends. The CDR3 nucleotides are TGTGCCAGCAGCTCCCCGGGCCGGACAGCCTACGAGCAGTACTTC. This codes for CASSSPGRTAYEQYF.

This chain links TRBV7-2 with TRBJ2-1; D might be TRBD1 (5 bases). Germline CDR1 and CDR2: SGHTA and FQGNSA. Trimming took off 1 base at V and 3 bases at J, with 13 bases between the two ends. This CDR3 has 16 residues. The CDR3 sequence is CASSLGGDRYYNEQFF. Here the CDR3 DNA reads TGTGCCAGCAGCTTAGGTGGTGACAGATACTACAATGAGCAGTTCTTC. The full variable domain, with the rest looked up from reference TRBV7-2 and TRBJ2-1, is GAGVSQSPSNKVTEKGKDVELRCDPISGHTALYWYRQSLGQGLEFLIYFQGNSAPDKSGLPSDRFSAERTGGSVSTLTIQRTQQEDSAVYLCASSLGGDRYYNEQFFGPGTRLTVL.

The chain combines TRBV6-5 with TRBJ1-2; the D is unclear. CDR1 is MNHEY and CDR2 is SVGAGI in the germline V gene. V lost 2 bases, J lost 3 bases, and 10 bases lay in between. This CDR3 is 14 amino acids long. CDR3 nucleotide sequence: TGTGCCAGCAGTTACGAGCGGTCGGACTATGGCTACACCTTC. Translated, it gives CASSYERSDYGYTF.

The DNA of the CDR3 is TGTGCCAGCTCATCCAGGGGCGACAATGAGCAGTTCTTC. Amino acids: CASSSRGDNEQFF. The chain couples TRBV18 to TRBJ2-1; D is perhaps TRBD1 (6 bases). Germline CDR1 is KGHSH and CDR2 is LQKENI. The CDR3 is 13 residues long. Trimming removed 5 bases at V and 5 bases at J, with 10 bases between.

The rearrangement links TRBV5-1 to TRBJ1-2; D is unclear. CDR3 length: 15 residues. The V and J ends lost 0 bases and 2 bases respectively, with 11 bases between them. CDR1 SGHRS and CDR2 YFSETQ come from the germline V gene. CDR3 coding DNA: TGCGCCAGCAGCTTGGTATCCCAACTCAACTATGGCTACACCTTC. Amino acid sequence: CASSLVSQLNYGYTF.

The J gene is TRBJ2-5, the V gene TRBV6-1; TRBD2 agrees at 9 bases. The CDR3 extends over 16 amino acids. The V segment lost 0 bases and the J segment 7 bases; nucleotides outside the gene matches: 9. Germline V gene data show CDR1 as MNHNS and CDR2 as SASEGT. CDR3 in amino acids: CASSEAGLAGWWTQYF. The CDR3, as DNA: TGTGCCAGCAGTGAAGCCGGGCTAGCGGGGTGGTGGACCCAGTACTTC.

V is TRBV30 and J is TRBJ1-2; 7 positions match TRBD1. Germline values: CDR1 GTSNPN, CDR2 SVGIG (reference sequence). There are 16 residues in the CDR3. The junction had 15 bases not matched to a gene; V was cut back by 5 bases and J by 3 bases. CDR3 in DNA: TGTGCCTGGGAGGGGGGGACAGTCCTGCCGCACTATGGCTACACCTTC. Its translation: CAWEGGTVLPHYGYTF.

This clone was observed once. The chain recombines TRBV30 with TRBJ1-5; 7 bases align to TRBD1. Germline V gene sequence: CDR1 GTSNPN, CDR2 SVGIG (reference sequence). J lost 7 bases, V lost 0 bases, and 3 bases had no gene match. The CDR3 length is 13 residues. The CDR3 DNA is TGTGCCTGGAGTGTGCAGGGGGAACAGCCCCAGCATTTT. Its protein product is CAWSVQGEQPQHF. Drawing the rest from reference TRBV30 and TRBJ1-5, the complete variable domain is SQTIHQWPATLVQPVGSPLSLECTVEGTSNPNLYWYRQAAGRGLQLLFYSVGIGQISSEVPQNLSASRPQDRQFILSSKKLLLSDSGFYLCAWSVQGEQPQHFGDGTRLSIL.

The table lists this clone with a count of one. The chain is built from TRBV6-5 and TRBJ2-7; D is uncertain. Germline CDR1 is MNHEY and CDR2 is SVGAGI. The CDR3 loop spans 12 amino acids. V lost 5 bases, J lost 5 bases, and 10 bases lay in between. Here the CDR3 DNA reads TGTGCCAGCAGTCGCCAGACGGACGAGCAGTACTTC. Translated: CASSRQTDEQYF.

This chain links TRBV4-3 with TRBJ2-2; 10 positions agree with TRBD1. The CDR3 has 16 amino acids. Germline loops: CDR1 LGHNA, CDR2 YSLEER. The ends lost 3 bases at V and 7 bases at J; junction bases unmatched: 8. CDR3 amino acids: CASSHLETGGDGELFF. The DNA for the CDR3 is TGCGCCAGCAGCCACCTGGAGACAGGGGGCGACGGGGAGCTGTTTTTT.

The chain is built from TRBV28 and TRBJ2-5; 10 nucleotides match TRBD2. Germline V gives CDR1 MDHEN, CDR2 SYDVKM. CDR3 length equals 18 residues. J was trimmed by 0 bases and V by 2 bases; bases with no gene match: 9. CDR3 amino acids: CASSLITSGVLHQETQYF. The CDR3 region has the DNA TGTGCCAGCAGTTTAATTACTAGCGGGGTGCTACACCAAGAGACCCAGTACTTC. Full variable domain (outside the CDR3, taken from reference TRBV28 and TRBJ2-5): DVKVTQSSRYLVKRTGEKVFLECVQDMDHENMFWYRQDPGLGLRLIYFSYDVKMKEKGDIPEGYSVSREKKERFSLILESASTNQTSMYLCASSLITSGVLHQETQYFGPGTRLLVL.

V and J are TRBV7-2 and TRBJ1-5, with 7 bases identical to TRBD1. V dropped 5 bases and J dropped 3; count of bases not matched to a gene: 7. CDR1 and CDR2 (germline): SGHTA, FQGNSA. The CDR3 has 15 residues. CDR3 in DNA: TGTGCCAGCAGCACCCGACAGGGTTTCAATCAGCCCCAGCATTTT. It specifies CASSTRQGFNQPQHF. The full variable domain, its missing parts supplied by reference TRBV7-2 and TRBJ1-5, is GAGVSQSPSNKVTEKGKDVELRCDPISGHTALYWYRQSLGQGLEFLIYFQGNSAPDKSGLPSDRFSAERTGGSVSTLTIQRTQQEDSAVYLCASSTRQGFNQPQHFGDGTRLSIL.

The rearrangement joins TRBV6-5 to TRBJ1-6; weak D call: TRBD1 (5 bases). CDR1 and CDR2 (germline): MNHEY, SVGAGI. Trimming stripped 6 bases from V and 6 bases from J, with 15 bases between. The CDR3 is made up of 15 amino acids. CDR3 sequence reads: CASRWTQGPNSPLHF. In DNA, the CDR3 is TGTGCCAGCAGGTGGACCCAGGGACCTAATTCACCCCTCCACTTT.

The rearrangement joins TRBV6-5 to TRBJ1-6; weak D call: TRBD1 (6 bases). From germline, CDR1 is MNHEY and CDR2 SVGAGI. The CDR3 has 15 amino acids. V was trimmed by 2 bases and J by 5 bases, leaving 10 bases between them. The DNA of the CDR3 is TGTGCCAGCAGTTACCGGGACACTAATAATTCACCCCTCCACTTT. This codes for CASSYRDTNNSPLHF.

V is TRBV29-1 and J is TRBJ1-1; the D is unclear. V gave up 6 bases and J gave up 0 bases, with 5 bases separating them. Germline V gene lookup returns CDR1 SQVTM and CDR2 ANQGSEA. This CDR3 is 11 amino acids long. CDR3 nucleotides: TGCAGCGTCGCCTTGAACACTGAAGCTTTCTTT. Residues: CSVALNTEAFF.

The CDR3 spells CASSLRAGGSFSGANVLTF. CDR3 in DNA: TGTGCCAGCAGTTTGAGGGCAGGGGGCTCTTTCTCTGGGGCCAACGTCCTGACTTTC. The genes are TRBV27 and TRBJ2-6; 8 bases are a match to TRBD1. Germline V lookup: CDR1 MNHEY, CDR2 SMNVEV (reference sequence). The CDR3 is 19 residues long. The J segment lost 0 bases and the V segment lost 3 bases, leaving 10 bases of the junction unmatched.

The rearrangement links TRBV5-6 to TRBJ2-5, with TRBD2 matching 10 bases. Looked up from germline, CDR1 is SGHDT and CDR2 is YYEEEE. V gave up 4 bases and J gave up 2 bases; unmatched junction bases: 8. The CDR3 runs 16 residues. Written as DNA, the CDR3 is TGTGCCAGCAGCCTCCTAGCGGGGGTCCTTCAAGAGACCCAGTACTTC. Translated: CASSLLAGVLQETQYF. The full variable domain, its missing parts supplied by reference TRBV5-6 and TRBJ2-5, is DAGVTQSPTHLIKTRGQQVTLRCSPKSGHDTVSWYQQALGQGPQFIFQYYEEEERQRGNFPDRFSGHQFPNYSSELNVNALLLGDSALYLCASSLLAGVLQETQYFGPGTRLLVL.

This clone is a singleton in its sample. This sequence joins TRBV6-6 and TRBJ1-5, with D maybe TRBD1 (5 bases). The CDR3 runs to 14 residues. Germline V lookup: CDR1 MNHNY, CDR2 SVGAGI (reference sequence). Trimming stripped 6 bases from V and 1 base from J, with 10 bases between. CDR3 sequence reads: CASSSRDSNQPQHF. The CDR3 DNA reads as TGTGCCAGCAGCTCCCGGGACAGCAATCAGCCCCAGCATTTT.